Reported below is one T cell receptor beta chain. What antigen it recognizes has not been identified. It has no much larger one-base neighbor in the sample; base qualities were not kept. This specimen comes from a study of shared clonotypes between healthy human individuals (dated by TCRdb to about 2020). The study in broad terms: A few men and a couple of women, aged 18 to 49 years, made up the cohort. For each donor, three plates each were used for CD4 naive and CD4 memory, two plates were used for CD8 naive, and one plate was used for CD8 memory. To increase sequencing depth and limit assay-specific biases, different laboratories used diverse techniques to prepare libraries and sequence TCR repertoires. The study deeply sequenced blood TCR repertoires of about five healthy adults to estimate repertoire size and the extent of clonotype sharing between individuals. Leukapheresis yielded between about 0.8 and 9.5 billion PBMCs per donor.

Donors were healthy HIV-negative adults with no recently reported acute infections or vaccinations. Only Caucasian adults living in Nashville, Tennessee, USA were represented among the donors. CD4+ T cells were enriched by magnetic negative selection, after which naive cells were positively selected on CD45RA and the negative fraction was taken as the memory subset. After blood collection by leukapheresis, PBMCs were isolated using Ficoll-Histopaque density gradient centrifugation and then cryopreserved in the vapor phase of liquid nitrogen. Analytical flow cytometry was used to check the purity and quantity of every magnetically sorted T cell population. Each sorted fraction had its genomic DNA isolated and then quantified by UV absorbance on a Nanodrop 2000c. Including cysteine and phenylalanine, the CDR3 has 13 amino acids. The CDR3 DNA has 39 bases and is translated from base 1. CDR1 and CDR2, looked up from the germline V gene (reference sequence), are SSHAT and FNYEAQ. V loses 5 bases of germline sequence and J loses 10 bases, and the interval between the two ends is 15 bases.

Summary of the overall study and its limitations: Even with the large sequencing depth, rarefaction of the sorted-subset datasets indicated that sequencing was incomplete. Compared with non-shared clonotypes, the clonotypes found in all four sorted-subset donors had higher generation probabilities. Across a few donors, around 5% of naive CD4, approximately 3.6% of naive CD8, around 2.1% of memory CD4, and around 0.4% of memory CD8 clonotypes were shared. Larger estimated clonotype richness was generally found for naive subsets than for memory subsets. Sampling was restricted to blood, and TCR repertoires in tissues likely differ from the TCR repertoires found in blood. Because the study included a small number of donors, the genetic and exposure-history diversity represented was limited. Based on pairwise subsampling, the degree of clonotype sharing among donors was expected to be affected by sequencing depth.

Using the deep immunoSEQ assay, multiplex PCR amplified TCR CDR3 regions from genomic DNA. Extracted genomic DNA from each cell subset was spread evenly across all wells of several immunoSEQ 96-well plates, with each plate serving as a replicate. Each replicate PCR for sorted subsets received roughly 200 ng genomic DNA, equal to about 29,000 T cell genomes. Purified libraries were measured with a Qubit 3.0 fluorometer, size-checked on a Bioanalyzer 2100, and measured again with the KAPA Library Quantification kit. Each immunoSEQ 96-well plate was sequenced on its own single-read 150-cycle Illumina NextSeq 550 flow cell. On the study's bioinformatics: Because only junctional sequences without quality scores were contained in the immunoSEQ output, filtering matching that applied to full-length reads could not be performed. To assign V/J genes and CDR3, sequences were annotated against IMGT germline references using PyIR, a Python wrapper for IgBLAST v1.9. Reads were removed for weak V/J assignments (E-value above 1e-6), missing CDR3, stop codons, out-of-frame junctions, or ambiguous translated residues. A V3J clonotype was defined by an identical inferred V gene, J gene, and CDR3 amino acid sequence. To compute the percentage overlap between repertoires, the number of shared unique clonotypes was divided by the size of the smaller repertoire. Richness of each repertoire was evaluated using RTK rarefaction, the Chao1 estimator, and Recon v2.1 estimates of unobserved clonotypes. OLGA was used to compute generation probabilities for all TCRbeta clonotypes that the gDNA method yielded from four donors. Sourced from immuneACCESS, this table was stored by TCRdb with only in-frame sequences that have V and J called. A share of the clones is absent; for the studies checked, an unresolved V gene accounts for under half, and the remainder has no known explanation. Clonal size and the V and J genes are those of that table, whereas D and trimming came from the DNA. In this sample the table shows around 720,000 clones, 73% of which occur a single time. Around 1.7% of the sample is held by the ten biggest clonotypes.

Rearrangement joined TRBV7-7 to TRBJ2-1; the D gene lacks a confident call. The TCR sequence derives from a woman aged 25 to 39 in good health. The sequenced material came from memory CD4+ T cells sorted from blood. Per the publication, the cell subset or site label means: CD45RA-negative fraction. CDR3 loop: CASSNALGTEQFF. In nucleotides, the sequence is TGTGCCAGCAGCAACGCCCTAGGTACCGAGCAGTTCTTC.